The 8 T cell receptor beta chains listed next were all sequenced from one sample in a study of blood T cell repertoires in COVID-19. Clones were sequenced by immunoSEQ multiplex PCR, and TCRdb holds only the in-frame ones, with some missing. The table has roughly 50,000 clones, roughly 90% seen once. The sequencing sample was made of peripheral blood. Receptor source: a man aged 50-60 years with acute or convalescent COVID-19.

The CDR3 sequence is CASSLVGLANEKLFF. The CDR3 DNA follows: TGCGCCAGCAGCTTGGTTGGCCTGGCTAATGAAAAACTGTTTTTT. This sequence joins TRBV5-1 and TRBJ1-4; D call uncertain. V lost 0 bases, J lost 3 bases, and 9 bases lay in between. Germline CDR1 reads SGHRS; CDR2 reads YFSETQ. The CDR3 sequence is 15 residues long.

This rearrangement joins TRBV18 to TRBJ1-1; possible D gene TRBD1, 5 bases. The V and J ends lost 4 bases and 0 bases respectively, with 15 bases between them. This CDR3 comprises 16 residues. Germline CDR1 KGHSH, CDR2 LQKENI. The chain's CDR3 is CASSLGRGWMNTEAFF. The CDR3 coding sequence is TGTGCCAGCTCACTCGGACGGGGGTGGATGAACACTGAAGCTTTCTTT.

The J gene is TRBJ2-3, the V gene TRBV5-1; no definite D call. This CDR3 is built from 12 residues. V shed 4 bases and J shed 6 bases, with 9 bases lying between them. The germline V gene has CDR1 SGHRS and CDR2 YFSETQ. CDR3 loop: CASSPADDTQYF. As DNA, the CDR3 is TGCGCCAGCAGCCCGGCGGATGATACGCAGTATTTT.

The CDR3 loop is CASSLGGWLTEAFF. In DNA form, the CDR3 reads TGCGCCAGCAGCTTGGGAGGTTGGCTCACTGAAGCTTTCTTT. This sequence joins TRBV5-1 and TRBJ1-1; D ambiguous. V was trimmed by 0 bases and J by 4 bases, leaving 10 bases between them. The CDR3 covers 14 residues. The germline V gene has CDR1 SGHRS and CDR2 YFSETQ.

The chain recombines TRBV9 with TRBJ1-5; D perhaps matches TRBD1 (5 bases). V shed 3 bases and J shed 2 bases, with 12 bases lying between them. Germline V gene data show CDR1 as SGDLS and CDR2 as YYNGEE. This CDR3 has 15 residues. CDR3 in amino acids: CASSAQEGGNQPQHF. DNA of the CDR3: TGTGCCAGCAGCGCCCAGGAAGGGGGCAATCAGCCCCAGCATTTT.

This chain connects TRBV9 to TRBJ2-7; D is perhaps TRBD1 (6 bases). V gave up 3 bases and J gave up 5 bases, with 15 bases separating them. The CDR3 consists of 14 residues. Germline loops: CDR1 SGDLS, CDR2 YYNGEE. This CDR3 reads CASSATTGTHEQYF. In DNA form, the CDR3 reads TGTGCCAGCAGCGCAACGACAGGAACCCACGAGCAGTACTTC.

The chain uses TRBV5-6 and TRBJ2-7, with D unclear. The germline V and J ends were trimmed by 2 bases and 1 base, with 10 bases remaining between them. Per the germline V gene, CDR1 is SGHDT and CDR2 is YYEEEE. This CDR3 region has 14 residues. The CDR3 protein is CASSFGLSSYEQYF. The CDR3 DNA reads as TGTGCCAGCAGCTTTGGCCTCTCGTCCTACGAGCAGTACTTC.

J is TRBJ2-7 and V is TRBV6-5; 8 bases map to TRBD1. Germline CDR1 is MNHEY and CDR2 is SVGAGI. Unmatched junction bases numbered 9, after V lost 5 bases and J lost 6 bases. This CDR3 has 14 residues. CDR3 nucleotide sequence: TGTGCCAGCAGTCAATTGACAGGGGAGTCCGAGCAGTACTTC. Its translation: CASSQLTGESEQYF.